This T cell receptor beta chain came from a study of cytomegalovirus exposure and HLA in healthy donors. Study summary: The roughly 670 first-cohort repertoires and the 110 or so validation repertoires shared the same platform, a later analysis reported. General study points: Published work reported that the classifier diagnosed cytomegalovirus status with high specificity and sensitivity. According to the study, 160 or so TCR beta chains were cytomegalovirus-associated. Rare TCR sequences predominated, though certain public TCRs were found in many donors.

V lost 5 bases to trimming and J lost 6 bases; unmatched junction nucleotides: 8. The CDR3 extends over 15 amino acids. Germline CDR1 and CDR2: SGHTA and FQGNSA. Method: immunoSEQ multiplex PCR; TCRdb's copy keeps in-frame clones and lacks some. The sample has 80,000 to 90,000 clones, around 96% seen once. With regard to this clone: Its specificity is not known.

The sequence was collected from a young man in good health and CMV-seronegative. Sequencing input: PBMCs. This rearrangement joins TRBV7-2 to TRBJ2-7, with 12 bases identical to TRBD2. The CDR3 DNA sequence: TGTGCCAGCAGCCCGACTAGCGGGAGATTTGCCGAGCAGTACTTC. Its translation is CASSPTSGRFAEQYF.